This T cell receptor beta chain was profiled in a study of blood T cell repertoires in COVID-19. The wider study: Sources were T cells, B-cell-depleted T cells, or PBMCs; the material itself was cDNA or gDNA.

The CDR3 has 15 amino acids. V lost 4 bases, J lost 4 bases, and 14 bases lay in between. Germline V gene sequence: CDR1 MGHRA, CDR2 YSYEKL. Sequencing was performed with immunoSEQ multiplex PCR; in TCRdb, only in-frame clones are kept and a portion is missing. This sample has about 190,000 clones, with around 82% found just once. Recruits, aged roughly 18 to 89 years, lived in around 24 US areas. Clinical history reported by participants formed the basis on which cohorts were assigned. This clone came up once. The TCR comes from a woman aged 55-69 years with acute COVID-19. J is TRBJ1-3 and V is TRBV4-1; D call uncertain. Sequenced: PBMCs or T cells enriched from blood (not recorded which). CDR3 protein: CASSPSSQPGNTIYF. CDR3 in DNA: TGCGCCAGCAGCCCAAGTTCACAACCCGGAAACACCATATATTTT.